This T cell receptor beta chain comes out of a study of radiotherapy plus CTLA-4 blockade in lung cancer (dated 2018 in TCRdb). Background for the entire study: Objective responses occurred in 18% of enrolled patients, and around 30% achieved disease control. Overall study outcomes, separate from this receptor: After treatment with radiotherapy and ipilimumab, TCR clones that came from tumors expanded in the peripheral blood. Early dynamic changes in blood T cell clones, together with increased serum interferon-beta after radiation, were reported as the strongest predictors of response.

Concerning this clone itself: What antigen it recognizes has not been identified. Per-nucleotide qualities are absent, and no much larger clonotype sits a single base away.

The study evaluated CTLA-4 blockade (ipilimumab) given together with focal radiation therapy in patients who had chemo-refractory metastatic non-small-cell lung cancer. Reading from cysteine to phenylalanine, the CDR3 counts 15 amino acids. This entry keeps only the CDR3 DNA: 45 bases, framed from base 1. Trimming removed 2 bases from V and 4 bases from J; the gene matches leave 6 bases unexplained. The germline V gene (reference sequence) provides CDR1 GTSNPN and CDR2 SVGIG. Library creation used the immunoSEQ multiplex PCR assay. Here the immuneACCESS table is served through TCRdb, limited to in-frame sequences with V and J called. Missing clones are a known gap in these copies; in checked studies unresolved V genes cover under half, and the rest lacks a known reason. Present in this sample are 50,000 to 75,000 clones, approximately 80% of which were seen just once. The ten top clones hold under 5% of the sample.

The rearrangement combines TRBV30 with TRBJ1-5, with 9 central nucleotides matching TRBD1. The sequencing here drew on peripheral blood, taken from a patient treated with radiotherapy plus ipilimumab. This receptor was obtained from a human donor with non-small cell lung cancer who had a complete response to radiotherapy plus ipilimumab. The CDR3 reads CAWSPKDRGNQPQHF. The nucleotides read TGTGCCTGGAGTCCCAAGGACAGGGGAAATCAGCCCCAGCATTTT.